This entry concerns a single T cell receptor beta chain. V shed 6 bases and J shed 0 bases, with 18 bases lying between them. The germline gives CDR1 MDHEN, CDR2 SYDVKM. This CDR3 region has 16 residues. The authors' processing: The authors estimated nucleated cell counts from reference gene primer amplification. Some clones are missing from TCRdb's copy, which holds only in-frame ones; the method was immunoSEQ multiplex PCR. V and J calls and clone size are as listed in that table; D and trimming were resolved from the DNA. The table lists approximately 200,000 clones, less than 90% of them singletons. This record belongs to a study of blood T cell repertoires in COVID-19. Overall study: PBMCs, B-cell-depleted T cells, or T cells were the source of the cDNA or gDNA that made up the material.

Sequencing was done on a sample of peripheral blood. The chain links TRBV28 to TRBJ2-7; possible D gene TRBD2, 7 bases. The source is a man aged 25-45 years with acute or convalescent COVID-19. This CDR3 reads CASRRGRAALSYEQYF. The DNA for the CDR3 is TGTGCCAGCAGGCGGGGGCGGGCAGCCCTCTCCTACGAGCAGTACTTC.